The T cell receptor (beta chain) described here comes from a study of Graves' ophthalmopathy and Graves' hyperthyroidism. Study background: There was a collection of peripheral blood at initial diagnosis, before any treatment. Study findings and constraints: Among expanded thyroid clonotypes above 0.001 frequency, most also occurred in blood.

Amplified TCR beta CDR3 regions were obtained using RNA transcripts as template. The workflow started with a first-round RT-PCR run with HTBI primers and then moved on to a second-round multiplex PCR. One entry per CDR3 protein results from TCRdb running MiXCR on the multiplex PCR reads. The data hold 500,000 to 700,000 distinct CDR3 sequences, with 22% observed a single time. Concerning this clonotype: Its specificity is unknown.

The CDR3 runs to 13 residues. V lost 6 bases to trimming and J lost 2 bases, with 10 bases between them. The germline gives CDR1 MNHEY, CDR2 SMNVEV (reference sequence). V gene TRBV27 combines with J gene TRBJ1-2; no clear D gene. This receptor was taken from a woman younger than 35 with stable Graves' hyperthyroidism. Some clones in this sample may be carry-over from other donors' samples. Source material: peripheral blood. CDR3 protein: CASRLTRNYGYTF. CDR3 coding DNA: TGTGCCAGCAGGCTGACAAGAAACTATGGCTACACCTTC.